Below, one TCR beta chain is given with its context. These data belong to a study of OX40 agonist ivuxolimab in advanced cancers. Produced via immunoSEQ multiplex PCR; TCRdb's table is partial and in-frame only. The table lists about 36,000 clones, 70% to 80% of them singletons, with 20% to 25% in the top ten. Any history of autoimmune disease or systemic immunosuppression disqualified patients. Trimming stripped 1 base from V and 6 bases from J, with 12 bases between. CDR3 length: 15 residues. Germline V lookup: CDR1 SGHDN, CDR2 FVKESK. The chain recombines TRBV14 with TRBJ2-2; D perhaps matches TRBD2 (6 bases). This specimen consisted of CD4+ or CD8+ T cells sorted from blood, obtained in a trial of the OX40 agonist ivuxolimab. This clonotype originated in an adult with an advanced solid tumor such as melanoma, head and neck, liver or kidney cancer. The CDR3 here is CASSQGFGGSGELFF. The CDR3 nucleotides are TGTGCCAGCAGCCAAGGGTTTGGAGGGTCCGGGGAGCTGTTTTTT.